This T cell receptor beta chain was recorded in a study of a mutant IDH1 vaccine in newly diagnosed glioma. In the study overall: Antecedent treatment encompassed radiotherapy, temozolomide, or their combination; the majority received both.

Specified time point: baseline, week 1 (first vaccination visit). Stated treatment: pre-vaccination baseline after standard-of-care therapy. This CDR3 contains 15 residues. Trimming shortened V by 3 bases and J by 0 bases, and 9 bases separated the two germline ends. The germline V gene has CDR1 SQVTM and CDR2 ANQGSEA. Some clones are missing from TCRdb's copy, which holds only in-frame ones; the method was immunoSEQ multiplex PCR. The repertoire holds 68,000 or so clones, with 70% to 80% as singletons. The specimen comprised PBMCs, sampled from a glioma patient treated with radiotherapy, temozolomide or both. This TCR came from a man in his forties or fifties with glioma. The chain combines TRBV29-1 with TRBJ2-6; D is unresolved. The CDR3 DNA reads as TGCAGCGTTGAGCTCCGTGACTCTGGGGCCAACGTCCTGACTTTC. It specifies CSVELRDSGANVLTF.